This T cell receptor beta chain was sequenced in a study of blood T cell repertoires in COVID-19. For the study at large: The United States, Italy and Spain provided the acute and convalescent COVID-19 samples. T cells, B-cell-depleted T cells, or PBMCs provided the cDNA or gDNA that served as material.

CDR1 is SGHDN and CDR2 is FVKESK in the germline V gene. Unmatched junction bases numbered 7, after V lost 2 bases and J lost 7 bases. The CDR3 contains 15 residues. As originally analysed: Amplification from reference gene primers served as the basis for estimated nucleated cell counts. The repertoire was sequenced with immunoSEQ multiplex PCR; TCRdb's copy has only in-frame clones and lacks some. The DNA was the basis for D and trimming; V, J and clone size are from that table. The sample has 95,000 to 150,000 clones, around three quarters seen once. This clone was seen ten or more times. The V call is TRBV14, the J call TRBJ2-1; 8 bases are a match to TRBD1. The TCR was taken from a man in his sixties with active or convalescent COVID-19. Source material: peripheral blood. CDR3 residues: CASSQLDRGLNEQFF. In nucleotides, the CDR3 is TGTGCCAGCAGCCAACTAGACAGGGGTCTTAATGAGCAGTTCTTC.